This T cell receptor (beta chain) was identified in a study of vaccination and CD4 T cells after COVID-19. Study in general: Control cultures used a CEFX viral epitope pool, an HIV-1 Nef peptide pool, or no peptide.

Cultured CD4+ T cell DNA was sequenced using the Oncomine TCR Beta short-read assay. TCRdb re-derived calls from the PCR reads in MiXCR, one entry per CDR3 protein. The sample holds 20,000 or so distinct CDR3 sequences; 42% are singletons and the top ten take 9% to 10%. The CDR3 totals 18 residues. Germline CDR1 SGHTA, CDR2 FQGNSA. V lost 4 bases, J lost 6 bases, and 13 bases stayed unmatched. Time point indicated: late sampling 161 to 241 days after vaccination in three convalescent patients. Treatment of the sample: roughly 11-day PBMC culture with coronavirus spike peptide pools or control peptides (ViraFEST assay). After expanding antigen-specific T cells with peptide pools, ViraFEST sequenced their TCRs. Details on this clonotype: Its antigen is unknown.

The V and J genes are TRBV7-2 and TRBJ2-2, with 11 bases fitting TRBD2. The sample was CD4+ T cells from blood, cultured in vitro, taken about 7 months after SARS-CoV-2 vaccination. This receptor was obtained from a human donor who had recovered from COVID-19. The CDR3: CASSYHATSGKISGELFF. CDR3 in DNA: TGTGCCAGCAGCTATCACGCGACTAGCGGGAAGATCTCCGGGGAGCTGTTTTTT.